This is a list of T cell receptor beta chains from one sample in a study of vaccination effects on CD4 cells after COVID-19. Produced via immunoSEQ multiplex PCR; TCRdb's table is partial and in-frame only. The sample lists over 45,000 clones, 70% seen once, with 5.5% to 8% in the top ten. These receptors have no identified antigens. Sequenced here: CD4+ T cells from PBMCs cultured without peptide, sampled after COVID-19 vaccination. These receptor sequences come from a human donor who received a COVID-19 vaccine. The CDR3 runs from the conserved cysteine through the conserved F or W. A D gene is named only where the DNA matches it firmly. Size is stated for part of the rows, as once, few or many counts, or as a class when the clone is expanded.

v_call	clone_size	j_call	d_call	cdr3_nt	cdr3_aa
TRBV5-1	.	TRBJ2-3	.	TGCGCCAGCAGATTATTTGACTCACCTCGCACAGATACGCAGTATTTT	CASRLFDSPRTDTQYF
TRBV7-2	.	TRBJ2-3	.	TGTGCCAGCAGCCCCTACAGGGAGACAGATACGCAGTATTTT	CASSPYRETDTQYF
TRBV18	.	TRBJ2-1	TRBD1	TGTGCCAGCTCACGGGACGGACAGGGTAGAAATGAGCAGTTCTTC	CASSRDGQGRNEQFF
TRBV5-1	.	TRBJ2-2	TRBD2	TGCGCCAGCTCCCGACTAGCGGGAGTCACCGGGGAGCTGTTTTTT	CASSRLAGVTGELFF
TRBV5-6	.	TRBJ1-5	.	TGTGCCAGCAGCTTGGACAGAGAGCCGTCCCAGCATTTT	CASSLDREPSQHF
TRBV12-3/TRBV12-4	.	TRBJ1-5	.	TGTGCCAGCAGCCGTGACAGCAATCAGCCCCAGCATTTT	CASSRDSNQPQHF
TRBV3-1/TRBV3-2	once	TRBJ2-3	.	TGTGCCAGCAGCCAGTTCGGGGATACGCAGTATTTT	CASSQFGDTQYF
TRBV5-1	.	TRBJ2-2	TRBD1	TGCGCCAGCAGCTTGGGGACAGGGGGCAACACCGGGGAGCTGTTTTTT	CASSLGTGGNTGELFF
TRBV7-8	.	TRBJ1-5	.	TGTGCCAGCAGCTTAGACAACCCCGGGGCCGGGCAGCCCCAGCATTTT	CASSLDNPGAGQPQHF
TRBV10-3	.	TRBJ1-5	.	TGTGCCATCAGCGATAGCAATCAGCCCCAGCATTTT	CAISDSNQPQHF
TRBV6-2/TRBV6-3	.	TRBJ2-3	.	TGTGCCAGCAGTTGGAGCGAGCGGAACACAGATACGCAGTATTTT	CASSWSERNTDTQYF
TRBV18	.	TRBJ2-1	TRBD2	TGTGCCAGCTCACCGGGTAGCGGGGTTGTCGCGGAGATTAATGAGCAGTTCTTC	CASSPGSGVVAEINEQFF
TRBV19	.	TRBJ2-3	TRBD2	TGTGCCAGTTCTTTTAGGCCCTTGGGACTAGCGGAGATCACAGATACGCAGTATTTT	CASSFRPLGLAEITDTQYF
TRBV18	.	TRBJ1-5	.	TGTGCCAGCTCGTCAGGTGATAATCAGCCCCAGCATTTT	CASSSGDNQPQHF
TRBV13	.	TRBJ1-1	.	TGTGCCAGCAGCTTAGTGCGGGTTTGGAGGGACACTGAAGCTTTCTTT	CASSLVRVWRDTEAFF
TRBV28	once	TRBJ1-2	.	TGTGCCAGCAGCGGGGGTCGCTATGGCTACACCTTC	CASSGGRYGYTF
TRBV5-1	few	TRBJ2-1	.	TGCGCCAGCAGCTCCTACCGCAAGGACAGACAAAGCTCCTACAATGAGCAGTTCTTC	CASSSYRKDRQSSYNEQFF
TRBV30	.	TRBJ1-5	.	TGTGCCTGGAGTCGCCAGACAGCGAATCAGCCCCAGCATTTT	CAWSRQTANQPQHF
TRBV4-1	.	TRBJ1-1	TRBD1	TGCGCCAGCAGCGCTCGACAGGGTATGAACACTGAAGCTTTCTTT	CASSARQGMNTEAFF
TRBV13	few	TRBJ1-6	.	TGTGCCAGCAGCTTAGGACCGCGGATAGATAATTCACCCCTCCACTTT	CASSLGPRIDNSPLHF
TRBV6-6	.	TRBJ1-5	.	TGTGCCAGCAGTTACGACGGCAATCAGCCCCAGCATTTT	CASSYDGNQPQHF
TRBV18	few	TRBJ1-5	.	TGTGCCAGCTCACCTGGACAGAATCAGCCCCAGCATTTT	CASSPGQNQPQHF
TRBV6-5	.	TRBJ2-5	TRBD2	TGTGCCAGCAGTTACTCTGGGACTAGCGGAAAAGAGACCCAGTACTTC	CASSYSGTSGKETQYF
TRBV11-2	.	TRBJ1-1	.	TGTGCCAGCAGCCCTGGGGCGCAGCGACACACTGAAGCTTTCTTT	CASSPGAQRHTEAFF
TRBV2	.	TRBJ2-7	TRBD1	TGTGCCAGCAGTGCCAAGGACAGGACCTACGAGCAGTACTTC	CASSAKDRTYEQYF
TRBV2	.	TRBJ2-3	TRBD2	TGTGCCAGCAGTGAAGTAAGCGGGAGGGCCACGCAGTATTTT	CASSEVSGRATQYF
TRBV11-1	.	TRBJ2-1	TRBD1	TGTGCCAGCAGCCCGGACAGGGATGAGCAGTTCTTC	CASSPDRDEQFF
TRBV19	.	TRBJ1-5	TRBD1	TGTGCCACCACCCACAGGGGGTTGAGCAATCAGCCCCAGCATTTT	CATTHRGLSNQPQHF
TRBV2	.	TRBJ1-1	.	TGTGCCAGCTTATCCGCAGCTACAGGGCGCACTGAAGCTTTCTTT	CASLSAATGRTEAFF
TRBV5-8	.	TRBJ2-5	TRBD2	TGTGCCAGCAGCTTGGTGTGGGGGAGGGCATCAGAGACCCAGTACTTC	CASSLVWGRASETQYF
TRBV6-5	.	TRBJ2-5	.	TGTGCCAGCAGTTACCGGGGAGAAGAGACCCAGTACTTC	CASSYRGEETQYF
TRBV2	.	TRBJ2-7	.	TGTGCCAGCAATCACCTGGGGGACGAGCAGTACTTC	CASNHLGDEQYF
TRBV5-4	.	TRBJ2-3	.	TGTGCCAGCAGCTTGGTTTACACAGATACGCAGTATTTT	CASSLVYTDTQYF
TRBV19	few	TRBJ1-1	.	TGTGCCAGTAAATCAACAGAGAACACTGAAGCTTTCTTT	CASKSTENTEAFF
TRBV18	.	TRBJ1-1	.	TGTGCCAGCTCCCGCAGAGAGGGGGGGACTGGCACTGAAGCTTTCTTT	CASSRREGGTGTEAFF
TRBV9	.	TRBJ1-2	TRBD1	TGTGCCAGCAGCGTAGAGGTCCAGGGGGTGGGCGGCTACACCTTC	CASSVEVQGVGGYTF
TRBV14	.	TRBJ2-5	TRBD2	TGTGCCAGCAGCCAAATAGGGGTCCGGGGGGCCCAGTACTTC	CASSQIGVRGAQYF
TRBV7-6	.	TRBJ2-2	.	TGTGCCAGCAGCTTAGGAGTAGGGTACACCGGGGAGCTGTTTTTT	CASSLGVGYTGELFF
TRBV4-1	.	TRBJ2-2	TRBD1	TGCGCCAGCAGCCATCCGGGACAGGGAGACACCGGGGAGCTGTTTTTT	CASSHPGQGDTGELFF
TRBV5-4	few	TRBJ1-1	.	TGTGCCAGCAGCTTGGACGCGCCAACGAACACTGAAGCTTTCTTT	CASSLDAPTNTEAFF
TRBV10-1	.	TRBJ1-1	TRBD1	TGCGCCAGCAAAACCGGACAGGGGGACACTGAAGCTTTCTTT	CASKTGQGDTEAFF
TRBV6-5	few	TRBJ1-5	.	TGTGCCAGCAGTTACGATGGCAATCAGCCCCAGCATTTT	CASSYDGNQPQHF
TRBV27	.	TRBJ1-2	TRBD1	TGTGCCAGCACCCCAGGGGGGAGGGGGCAGAACTATGGCTACACCTTC	CASTPGGRGQNYGYTF
TRBV18	.	TRBJ2-7	.	TGTGCCAGCTCACCAACGGGACACAAATACCACGAGCAGTACTTC	CASSPTGHKYHEQYF
TRBV5-4	.	TRBJ2-3	TRBD2	TGTGCCAGCAGCCGAAAACTAGCGGGAGGGACAGATACGCAGTATTTT	CASSRKLAGGTDTQYF
TRBV18	.	TRBJ1-1	.	TGTGCCAGCTCACCATTACAGGTGAACACTGAAGCTTTCTTT	CASSPLQVNTEAFF
TRBV19	.	TRBJ1-1	.	TGTGCCAGTACCGATACAGGGCTCACTGAAGCTTTCTTT	CASTDTGLTEAFF
TRBV4-1	.	TRBJ1-5	TRBD1	TGCGCCAGCAGCCAGACAGGGAGCAATCAGCCCCAGCATTTT	CASSQTGSNQPQHF
TRBV4-1	.	TRBJ2-3	.	TGCGCCAGCAGCCAAGTTGATCTCGGATTCACAGATACGCAGTATTTT	CASSQVDLGFTDTQYF
TRBV5-1	.	TRBJ1-1	.	TGCGCCAGCAGCGTCGACGGAGGGGGCACTGAAGCTTTCTTT	CASSVDGGGTEAFF
TRBV29-1	.	TRBJ2-2	TRBD2	TGCAGCGTCAAGCGGGGGGCGAGCACCGGGGAGCTGTTTTTT	CSVKRGASTGELFF
TRBV23-1	once	TRBJ2-7	.	TGCGCCACCCAGAGAAAGGTAGGGGACTCCTACGAGCAGTACTTC	CATQRKVGDSYEQYF
TRBV5-8	.	TRBJ2-1	.	TGTGCCAGCAGCTTGGCCTTAACGGGAATCTACAATGAGCAGTTCTTC	CASSLALTGIYNEQFF
TRBV5-4	few	TRBJ2-1	.	TGTGCCAGCAGCTTCTGGGAGAGTCGGCAGTTCTTC	CASSFWESRQFF
TRBV5-1	.	TRBJ2-7	.	TGCGCCAGCAGCTTGGATCAGGGTGCCTACGAGCAGTACTTC	CASSLDQGAYEQYF
TRBV5-3	.	TRBJ2-1	TRBD2	TGTGCCAGAAGCAGTAGCGGGAACCCGACCGGCAATGAGCAGTTCTTC	CARSSSGNPTGNEQFF